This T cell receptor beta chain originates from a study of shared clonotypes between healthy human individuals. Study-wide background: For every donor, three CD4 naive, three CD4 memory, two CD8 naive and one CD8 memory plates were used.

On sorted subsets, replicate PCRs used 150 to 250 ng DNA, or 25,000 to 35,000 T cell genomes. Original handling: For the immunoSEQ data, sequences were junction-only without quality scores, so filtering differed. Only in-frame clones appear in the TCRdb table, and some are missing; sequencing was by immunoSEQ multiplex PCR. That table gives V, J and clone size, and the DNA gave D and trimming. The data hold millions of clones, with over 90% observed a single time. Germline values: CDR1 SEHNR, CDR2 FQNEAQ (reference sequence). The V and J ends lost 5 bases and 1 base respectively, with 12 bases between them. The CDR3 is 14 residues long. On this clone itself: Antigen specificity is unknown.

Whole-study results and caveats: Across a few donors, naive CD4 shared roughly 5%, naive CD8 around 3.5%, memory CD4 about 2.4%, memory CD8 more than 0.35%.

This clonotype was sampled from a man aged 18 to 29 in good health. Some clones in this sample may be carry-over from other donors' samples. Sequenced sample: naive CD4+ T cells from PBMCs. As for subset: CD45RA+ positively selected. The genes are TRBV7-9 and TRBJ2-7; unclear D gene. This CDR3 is CASSIGDGSYEQYF. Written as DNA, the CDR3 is TGTGCCAGCAGCATAGGCGACGGTTCCTACGAGCAGTACTTC.